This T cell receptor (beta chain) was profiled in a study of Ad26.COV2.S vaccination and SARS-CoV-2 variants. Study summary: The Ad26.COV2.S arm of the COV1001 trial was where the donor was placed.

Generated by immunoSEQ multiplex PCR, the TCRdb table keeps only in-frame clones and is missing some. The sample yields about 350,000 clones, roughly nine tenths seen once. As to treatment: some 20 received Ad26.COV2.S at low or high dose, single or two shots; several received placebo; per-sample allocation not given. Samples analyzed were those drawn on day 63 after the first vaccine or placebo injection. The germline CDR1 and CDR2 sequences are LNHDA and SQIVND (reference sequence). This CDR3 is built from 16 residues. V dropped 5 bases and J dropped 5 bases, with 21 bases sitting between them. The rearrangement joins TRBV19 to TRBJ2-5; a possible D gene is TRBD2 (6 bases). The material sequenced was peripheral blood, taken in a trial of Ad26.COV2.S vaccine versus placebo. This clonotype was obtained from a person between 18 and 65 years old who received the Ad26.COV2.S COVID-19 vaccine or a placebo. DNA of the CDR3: TGTGCCAGTAGTCCTCGGCAGGGAGGTTGGTTGGAGACCCAGTACTTC. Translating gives CASSPRQGGWLETQYF.